This is a list of T cell receptor beta chains from one sample in a study of PD-1 blockade in classical Hodgkin lymphoma. The protocol was immunoSEQ multiplex PCR, while the TCRdb copy is restricted to in-frame clones and leaves out a portion. The sample gives about 15,000 clones, 86% of which show up once; about 4.5% is in the top ten. The material was peripheral blood mononuclear cells (PBMCs), obtained at baseline. These receptors all stem from a human donor with classical Hodgkin lymphoma. CDR3s include the opening cysteine and the closing phenylalanine or tryptophan. D genes are given only for firm matches. The size field is filled for only some rows; it gives once, few, many or a size class.

TRBJ1-1,NA,TRBV11-3,NA,CASSHHLLWDWVPGEAFF,TGTGCCAGCAGCCATCACTTATTATGGGATTGGGTTCCTGGGGAAGCTTTCTTT
TRBJ2-1,NA,TRBV5-4,TRBD2,CASSLGGGDSSYNEQFF,TGTGCCAGCAGCTTAGGCGGGGGGGATAGCTCCTACAATGAGCAGTTCTTC
TRBJ2-7,NA,TRBV7-2,NA,CASTLLASSYEQYF,TGTGCCAGCACCTTGCTAGCGAGCTCCTACGAGCAGTACTTC
TRBJ1-2,NA,TRBV29-1,TRBD1,CSVQDRYYGYTF,TGCAGCGTTCAGGACAGGTACTATGGCTACACCTTC
TRBJ1-4,NA,TRBV14,TRBD1,CAGHPGQGADEKLFF,TGTGCCGGTCACCCGGGACAGGGGGCGGATGAAAAACTGTTTTTT
TRBJ2-1,once,TRBV15,TRBD1,CATSREGQGYNEQFF,TGTGCCACCAGCAGAGAAGGACAGGGCTACAATGAGCAGTTCTTC
TRBJ1-2,NA,TRBV11-2,NA,CASSLGQGNYGYTF,TGTGCCAGCAGCTTAGGGCAGGGGAACTATGGCTACACCTTC
TRBJ2-3,NA,TRBV30,NA,CAWSPLRTTDTQYF,TGTGCCTGGAGTCCCCTCCGGACCACAGATACGCAGTATTTT
TRBJ2-2,NA,TRBV9,NA,CASSPWDTGELFF,TGTGCCAGCAGCCCATGGGATACCGGGGAGCTGTTTTTT
TRBJ2-7,NA,TRBV4-2,NA,CASSQPSYEQYF,TGTGCCAGCAGCCAACCCTCCTACGAGCAGTACTTC
TRBJ1-2,once,TRBV28,NA,CASSDHPFSNYGYTF,TGTGCCAGCAGTGACCACCCGTTTAGTAACTATGGCTACACCTTC
TRBJ1-1,NA,TRBV7-2,NA,CASSLVQDTEAFF,TGTGCCAGCAGCTTAGTTCAGGACACTGAAGCTTTCTTT
TRBJ1-1,NA,TRBV5-6,TRBD1,CASSPLTGGAIEAFF,TGTGCCAGCAGCCCGCTAACAGGGGGCGCGATTGAAGCTTTCTTT
TRBJ1-1,NA,TRBV14,TRBD1,CASSRQGLPTEAFF,TGTGCCAGCAGCCGACAGGGCTTACCCACTGAAGCTTTCTTT
TRBJ2-7,NA,TRBV5-4,TRBD2,CASSFLSGRGYEQYF,TGTGCCAGCAGCTTCCTTAGCGGGAGGGGGTACGAGCAGTACTTC
TRBJ2-3,NA,TRBV7-2,TRBD1,CAIGTGGTDTQYF,TGTGCCATCGGGACAGGGGGGACAGATACGCAGTATTTT
TRBJ1-2,NA,TRBV7-2,NA,CASSKGGWGYGYTF,TGTGCCAGCAGTAAAGGGGGGTGGGGCTATGGCTACACCTTC
TRBJ2-1,NA,TRBV9,NA,CASSVEGASSYNEQFF,TGTGCCAGCAGCGTAGAAGGCGCAAGCTCCTACAATGAGCAGTTCTTC
TRBJ1-1,NA,TRBV9,TRBD1,CASSLGAGGWGTEAFF,TGTGCCAGCAGCTTAGGGGCAGGGGGCTGGGGGACTGAAGCTTTCTTT
TRBJ2-3,NA,TRBV12-5,TRBD2,CASWEGTSGSDTQYF,TGTGCTAGTTGGGAGGGGACTAGCGGGAGTGATACGCAGTATTTT
TRBJ2-1,NA,TRBV7-9,NA,CASSPRTNRPYNEQFF,TGTGCCAGCAGCCCAAGGACTAATCGCCCCTACAATGAGCAGTTCTTC
TRBJ2-7,NA,TRBV18,NA,CASSPGRNYEQYF,TGTGCCAGCTCACCAGGACGGAACTACGAGCAGTACTTC
TRBJ2-5,NA,TRBV5-1,TRBD2,CASRLDGSGGRETQYF,TGCGCCAGCAGGCTGGACGGCAGCGGGGGGAGAGAGACCCAGTACTTC
TRBJ2-7,once,TRBV2,NA,CASGSYYEQYF,TGTGCCAGCGGGTCCTACTACGAGCAGTACTTC
TRBJ1-1,NA,TRBV10-3,NA,CAISESTWGTEAFF,TGTGCCATCAGTGAGTCGACCTGGGGCACTGAAGCTTTCTTT
TRBJ2-2,NA,TRBV5-1,NA,CASRKTGHTGELFF,TGCGCCAGCAGAAAAACAGGGCACACCGGGGAGCTGTTTTTT
TRBJ1-6,NA,TRBV27,TRBD1,CASSSLDRGLNNSPLHF,TGTGCCAGCAGTTCCTTGGACAGGGGCCTTAATAATTCACCCCTCCACTTT